These 21 T cell receptor beta chains share one sample of origin, sequenced in a study of human T cells and chemical hapten exposure. Documented time point: pre-sensitization, week 0. Treatment of the sample: therapeutic diphenylcyclopropenone sensitization with weekly scalp DPC. TCRdb re-derived calls from the RACE reads in MiXCR, one entry per CDR3 protein. The repertoire holds about 300,000 distinct CDR3 sequences, around 5% seen once, with around 8.6% in the top ten. This sample comprised whole blood, obtained in connection with sensitization to the hapten diphenylcyclopropenone (DPC). These TCRs come from a woman between 18 and 29 years old with alopecia areata. Some clones in this sample may be carry-over from other donors' samples.

V gene TRBV7-2 combines with J gene TRBJ2-2; no reliable D call. The CDR3 runs 16 residues. Between the trimmed V and J ends, which lost 5 bases and 1 base, there was a span of 14 bases. The germline V gene encodes CDR1 SGHTA and CDR2 FQGNSA. The CDR3 loop is CASSPLVWKNTGELFF. CDR3 nucleotide sequence: TGTGCCAGCAGCCCCCTAGTTTGGAAGAACACCGGGGAGCTGTTTTTT.

In regard to this clonotype: This could be a read error, since a much larger clone is one nucleotide away. This chain links TRBV28 with TRBJ1-1, with D unclear. The CDR3 spans 11 residues. The germline gives CDR1 MDHEN, CDR2 SYDVKM. CDR3 coding DNA: TGTGCCAGAAGTTTGCCCCCTGAAGCTTTCTTT. This encodes CARSLPPEAFF.

This clonotype was counted only a few times. The chain has TRBV29-1 and TRBJ2-3; a possible D gene is TRBD2 (5 bases). Germline CDR1 reads SQVTM; CDR2 reads ANQGSEA. V lost 6 bases and J 0 bases, leaving 19 bases between the germline ends. CDR3 length: 16 amino acids. The CDR3 loop reads CSVGDGKSRSTDTQYF. CDR3 DNA sequence: TGCAGCGTCGGCGACGGGAAATCAAGGAGCACAGATACGCAGTATTTT.

The chain is built from TRBV25-1 and TRBJ2-1; TRBD2 is a possible D gene (5 bases). This CDR3 comprises 17 residues. V was shortened by 1 base and J by 4 bases, with 17 bases between the two germline ends. Germline CDR1 is MGHDK and CDR2 is SYGVNS. CDR3 DNA sequence: TGTGCCAGCAGTGAATCGGGAAGGGTAGGGTCTTACAATGAGCAGTTCTTC. Translation gives CASSESGRVGSYNEQFF.

The chain recombines TRBV7-2 with TRBJ1-4; D unclear. Trimming removed 3 bases at V and 5 bases at J, with 10 bases between. The CDR3 is made up of 14 amino acids. The germline CDR1 and CDR2 sequences are SGHTA and FQGNSA. As DNA, the CDR3 is TGTGCCAGCAGCTTTAATGCAGGAAATGAAAAACTGTTTTTT. Translation: CASSFNAGNEKLFF.

This clonotype showed up just a few times. V is TRBV7-8 and J is TRBJ2-5, with D unresolved. Germline CDR1 and CDR2: SGHVS and FQNEAQ. V lost 0 bases to trimming and J lost 1 base, with 9 bases between them. The CDR3 is 15 amino acids. CDR3 in DNA: TGTGCCAGCAGCTTAGCGCCACAAAGCCAAGAGACCCAGTACTTC. This codes for CASSLAPQSQETQYF. The complete variable domain, with remaining parts taken from reference TRBV7-8 and TRBJ2-5, reads GAGVSQSPRYKVAKRGQDVALRCDPISGHVSLFWYQQALGQGPEFLTYFQNEAQLDKSGLPSDRFFAERPEGSVSTLKIQRTQQEDSAVYLCASSLAPQSQETQYFGPGTRLLVL.

This clonotype was seen ten or more times. This chain's CDR3 is CSVVESAGELFF. The CDR3 DNA reads as TGCAGCGTTGTAGAGAGTGCCGGGGAGCTGTTTTTT. The chain links TRBV29-1 to TRBJ2-2; D unclear. Per the germline V gene, CDR1 is SQVTM and CDR2 is ANQGSEA. The germline V and J ends were trimmed by 4 bases and 6 bases, with 9 bases remaining between them. The CDR3 has 12 amino acids.

This chain connects TRBV2 to TRBJ2-1; 8 bases are a match to TRBD2. From germline, CDR1 is SNHLY and CDR2 FYNNEI. Trimming cost V 11 bases and J 7 bases; bases outside gene matches: 10. The CDR3 totals 13 residues. The CDR3 here is CAGGVGGGNEQFF. The CDR3 DNA sequence: TGTGCCGGAGGCGTCGGGGGGGGTAATGAGCAGTTCTTC.

This clonotype was seen a handful of times. The gene calls are TRBV6-5 and TRBJ2-3; 9 nucleotides line up with TRBD1. From germline, CDR1 is MNHEY and CDR2 SVGAGI. This CDR3 is built from 13 residues. With 10 bases clipped from V and 1 base from J, the junction kept 3 bases outside the gene matches. In nucleotides, the CDR3 is TGTGCCACTCGGACAGGGGGCACAGATACGCAGTATTTT. Residues: CATRTGGTDTQYF.

A few counts support this clonotype. The chain uses TRBV6-2 or TRBV6-3 and TRBJ1-1, with 10 bases lining up with TRBD1. Germline V gene data show CDR1 as MNHEY and CDR2 as SVGEGT. This CDR3 contains 13 residues. V shed 4 bases, J shed 6 bases, and the junction held 2 bases outside the gene matches. The DNA of the CDR3 is TGTGCCAGCAGTTCTGGACAGGGGGCTGAAGCTTTCTTT. Its protein product is CASSSGQGAEAFF.

This clonotype was observed at least ten times. The genes are TRBV4-2 and TRBJ2-7; a weak D match, TRBD1 (5 bases). From germline, CDR1 is LGHNA and CDR2 YNFKEQ. V shed 0 bases and J shed 3 bases, with 18 bases lying between them. The CDR3 is 17 amino acids. The CDR3 bases are TGTGCCAGCAGCCAAGATACCGACAGTGGACGTCGCTACGAGCAGTACTTC. Translating gives CASSQDTDSGRRYEQYF.

In its sample, this clonotype was seen a few times. The chain carries TRBV28 and TRBJ2-4; 10 nucleotides align to TRBD2. The CDR3 contains 14 residues. J lost 7 bases, V lost 9 bases, and 9 bases had no gene match. In germline, CDR1 is MDHEN, CDR2 SYDVKM. The chain's CDR3 is CASSPSGGGNIQYF. CDR3 nucleotide sequence: TGTGCCAGTTCCCCTAGCGGGGGAGGGAACATTCAGTACTTC. Variable domain in full (rest from reference TRBV28 and TRBJ2-4): DVKVTQSSRYLVKRTGEKVFLECVQDMDHENMFWYRQDPGLGLRLIYFSYDVKMKEKGDIPEGYSVSREKKERFSLILESASTNQTSMYLCASSPSGGGNIQYFGAGTRLSVL.

This clonotype was recorded at least ten times. The gene calls are TRBV6-2 or TRBV6-3 and TRBJ2-6; 10 positions agree with TRBD2. J lost 1 base, V lost 3 bases, and 6 bases had no gene match. Germline V gives CDR1 MNHEY, CDR2 SVGEGT. The CDR3 extends over 18 amino acids. For the CDR3, the DNA is TGTGCCAGCAGTTATCTAGCGGGGGCCGGTTCTGGGGCCAACGTCCTGACTTTC. This codes for CASSYLAGAGSGANVLTF.

The rearrangement links TRBV3-1 to TRBJ2-5, with 10 nucleotides matching TRBD1. Trimming removed 10 bases from V and 3 bases from J; junction bases left unmatched: 17. Germline CDR1 LGHDT, CDR2 YNNKEL (reference sequence). CDR3 size: 17 residues. CDR3 bases: TGTGCCACCCTCAGGGGGACAGGGGAGCGGTGGGAAGAGACCCAGTACTTC. Translated, it gives CATLRGTGERWEETQYF.

This clonotype has a handful of counts. The chain is built from TRBV6-2 or TRBV6-3 and TRBJ2-3; D is possibly TRBD1 or TRBD2 (5 bases each). Trimming removed 7 bases at V and 0 bases at J, with 11 bases between. The CDR3 has 14 amino acids. The V gene's germline CDR1 is MNHEY and CDR2 SVGEGT. CDR3 DNA sequence: TGTGCCAGCATGGGGGTCTTTAGCACAGATACGCAGTATTTT. Translated, it gives CASMGVFSTDTQYF.

This clonotype was counted a few times. This chain links TRBV12-3 or TRBV12-4 with TRBJ1-1; D not certain. The CDR3 sequence is 15 residues long. The germline V and J ends were trimmed by 3 bases and 4 bases, with 15 bases remaining between them. The CDR3 nucleotides are TGTGCCAGCAGTTTTTCGTACTGGGCAGGCACTGAAGCTTTCTTT. It specifies CASSFSYWAGTEAFF.

This clonotype was seen a few times. The chain combines TRBV7-9 with TRBJ1-5, with no clear D. V lost 1 base and J 1 base, leaving 5 bases between the germline ends. Germline assignment: CDR1 SEHNR and CDR2 FQNEAQ (reference sequence). CDR3 size: 14 residues. CDR3 residues: CASSLVSSNQPQHF. The DNA of the CDR3 is TGTGCCAGCAGCTTAGTTTCAAGCAATCAGCCCCAGCATTTT.

The genes are TRBV6-5 and TRBJ2-3; D call uncertain. CDR1 MNHEY and CDR2 SVGAGI come from the germline V gene. This CDR3 is built from 15 residues. V lost 2 bases, J lost 2 bases, and 11 bases lay in between. CDR3 DNA sequence: TGTGCCAGCAGTTACGCGGACGGTACCACAGATACGCAGTATTTT. It specifies CASSYADGTTDTQYF.

This clonotype came up many times. The genes are TRBV27 and TRBJ1-5; D not resolved. This CDR3 has 16 residues. Germline CDR1 reads MNHEY; CDR2 reads SMNVEV (reference sequence). Between the trimmed V and J ends, which lost 7 bases and 12 bases, there was a span of 28 bases. CDR3 in amino acids: CASMGNLGSELGYQHF. CDR3 nucleotide sequence: TGTGCCAGCATGGGTAACCTGGGGAGCGAGCTTGGGTACCAGCATTTT.

This clonotype showed up many times. The V call is TRBV10-3, the J call TRBJ2-5, with 11 bases fitting TRBD2. V was pared by 10 bases and J by 4 bases, with 5 bases of the junction left unmatched. CDR3 length: 13 amino acids. CDR1 and CDR2 from the germline V gene are ENHRY and SYGVKD. CDR3 nucleotide sequence: TGTGCCAGTAGCGGGGGGGCCGCAGAGACCCAGTACTTC. This encodes CASSGGAAETQYF.

This clonotype was counted many times. V and J are TRBV4-3 and TRBJ1-1; D not certain. Germline V CDR1 and CDR2: LGHNA, YSLEER. This CDR3 is 15 amino acids long. With 0 bases removed from V and 0 bases from J, the gap between germline ends came to 8 bases. The chain's CDR3 is CASSQDAYMNTEAFF. In nucleotides, the CDR3 is TGCGCCAGCAGCCAAGATGCCTATATGAACACTGAAGCTTTCTTT.